This section outlines one T cell receptor beta chain sequence together with its context. The data were produced by immunoSEQ multiplex PCR, yet TCRdb's version contains in-frame clones alone and is incomplete. This table has tens of thousands of clones, roughly 86% appearing once. The sample belongs to a study of blood T cell repertoires in COVID-19. The sequence was obtained from a man over 45 with active or convalescent COVID-19. Input material: peripheral blood.

CDR3 DNA: TGTGCCAGCAGCCGTGGACAAGGATACGAGCAGTACTTC. This translates into CASSRGQGYEQYF. The chain is built from TRBV12-3 or TRBV12-4 and TRBJ2-7, with a tentative D call TRBD1 (5 bases). Trimming pared 6 bases from V and 4 bases from J, leaving 13 bases between. This CDR3 region has 13 residues.